The 3 T cell receptor beta chains reported below all come from one sample, sequenced in a study of T cell responses to AZD1222 COVID-19 vaccine. Produced via immunoSEQ multiplex PCR; TCRdb's table is partial and in-frame only. Found here are fewer than 130,000 clones, roughly 85% of them singletons; the top ten hold about 2.5%. Sequencing used peripheral blood, obtained 28 days after the second AZD1222 dose. These receptors all come from an adult who received the AZD1222 COVID-19 vaccine.

The chain joins TRBV7-8 to TRBJ1-5, with 8 bases that match TRBD1. V was pared by 5 bases and J by 0 bases, with 3 bases of the junction left unmatched. The CDR3 covers 15 residues. Germline V gene sequence: CDR1 SGHVS, CDR2 FQNEAQ. In DNA form, the CDR3 reads TGTGCCAGCAGCCCACAGGGGGGTAGCAATCAGCCCCAGCATTTT. It yields the protein CASSPQGGSNQPQHF.

For the CDR3, the DNA is TGTGCCAGCAGCCAAGCAGGGGATACGATCACAGATACGCAGTATTTT. Protein: CASSQAGDTITDTQYF. This chain joins TRBV14 and TRBJ2-3; a weak D match, TRBD1 (6 bases). CDR1 is SGHDN and CDR2 is FVKESK in the germline V gene. With 1 base removed from V and 2 bases from J, the gap between germline ends came to 13 bases. The CDR3 consists of 16 residues.

This rearrangement joins TRBV15 to TRBJ2-3, with D possibly TRBD2 on 5 matching bases. Germline loops: CDR1 LNHNV, CDR2 YYDKDF (reference sequence). CDR3 length: 13 residues. Deletions cut 10 bases from V and 5 bases from J, with 16 bases between. CDR3 loop: CAIEGEARDTQYF. The CDR3 DNA reads TGTGCCATAGAGGGAGAGGCGAGAGATACGCAGTATTTT. Drawing the rest from reference TRBV15 and TRBJ2-3, the complete variable domain is DAMVIQNPRYQVTQFGKPVTLSCSQTLNHNVMYWYQQKSSQAPKLLFHYYDKDFNNEADTPDNFQSRRPNTSFCFLDIRSPGLGDTAMYLCAIEGEARDTQYFGPGTRLTVL.